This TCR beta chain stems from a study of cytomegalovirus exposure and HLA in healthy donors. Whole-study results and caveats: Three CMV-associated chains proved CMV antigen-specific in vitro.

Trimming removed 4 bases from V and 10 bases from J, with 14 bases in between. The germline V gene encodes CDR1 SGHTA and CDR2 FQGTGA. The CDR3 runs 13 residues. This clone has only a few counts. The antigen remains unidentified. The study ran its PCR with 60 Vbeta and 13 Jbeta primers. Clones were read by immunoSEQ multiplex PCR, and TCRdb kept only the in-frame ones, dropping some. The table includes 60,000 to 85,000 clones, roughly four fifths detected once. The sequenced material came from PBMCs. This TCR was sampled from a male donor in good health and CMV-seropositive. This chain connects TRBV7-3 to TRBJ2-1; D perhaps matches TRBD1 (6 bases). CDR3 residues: CASSSNRAGEQFF. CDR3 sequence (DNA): TGTGCCAGCAGCTCTAACAGGGCTGGGGAGCAGTTCTTC.